Below are 24 T cell receptor beta chains sequenced from a single sample in a study of OX40 agonist ivuxolimab in advanced cancers. Assay used: immunoSEQ multiplex PCR; TCRdb lists only in-frame clones, some missing. In the table there are around 31,000 clones, more than 90% of which are singletons. Material: CD4+ or CD8+ T cells sorted from blood, obtained in a trial of the OX40 agonist ivuxolimab. The receptors here all came from an adult with an advanced solid tumor such as melanoma, head and neck, liver or kidney cancer.

This clone came up once. This sequence joins TRBV27 and TRBJ2-7; 10 bases line up with TRBD2. In germline, CDR1 is MNHEY, CDR2 SMNVEV (reference sequence). The CDR3 extends over 14 amino acids. V shed 6 bases and J 6 bases; nucleotides not matched to a gene: 8. The CDR3 sequence: CASRPLAGVLEQYF. The CDR3 DNA is TGTGCCAGCAGACCGCTAGCGGGAGTCCTCGAGCAGTACTTC.

The V and J genes are TRBV2 and TRBJ1-1; D is perhaps TRBD1 (6 bases). The CDR3 contains 14 residues. V dropped 4 bases and J dropped 1 base, with 10 bases sitting between them. Germline loops: CDR1 SNHLY, CDR2 FYNNEI. CDR3 DNA sequence: TGTGCCAGCAGTGTAGGGGGGGCGAACACTGAAGCTTTCTTT. It encodes CASSVGGANTEAFF.

The V gene is TRBV11-2, the J gene TRBJ2-7; 12 bases are a match to TRBD1. The CDR3 spans 16 residues. V shed 3 bases and J 7 bases; nucleotides not matched to a gene: 10. Germline loops: CDR1 SGHAT, CDR2 FQNNGV. The CDR3 loop reads CASSFYTGQGAHEQYF. The CDR3 coding sequence is TGTGCCAGCAGCTTCTATACGGGACAGGGGGCGCATGAGCAGTACTTC.

This clone has more than one count but fewer than ten. The chain combines TRBV2 with TRBJ1-2; 7 positions match TRBD1. Germline CDR1 SNHLY, CDR2 FYNNEI. The CDR3 is made up of 12 amino acids. V shed 10 bases, J shed 8 bases, and the junction held 10 bases outside the gene matches. The DNA for the CDR3 is TGTGCCATAGCAGGGGGTATTGGAGGCTACACCTTC. Translation gives CAIAGGIGGYTF.

V gene TRBV6-5 combines with J gene TRBJ2-2, with D perhaps given as TRBD1 or TRBD2 (6 bases each). V lost 4 bases to trimming and J lost 7 bases, with 13 bases between them. The CDR3 is 14 amino acids. Germline V CDR1 and CDR2: MNHEY, SVGAGI. This chain's CDR3 is CASSLQGGGGELFF. Here the CDR3 DNA reads TGTGCCAGCAGTTTACAGGGAGGCGGCGGGGAGCTGTTTTTT.

This clone was recorded once. The chain employs TRBV5-8 and TRBJ1-5, with D uncertain. This CDR3 spans 10 amino acids. The germline CDR1 and CDR2 sequences are SGHTS and YDEGEE. V was cut by 9 bases and J by 8 bases, with 9 bases left in between. CDR3: CATPWKPQHF. The CDR3, as DNA: TGTGCCACCCCGTGGAAGCCCCAGCATTTT.

V usage is TRBV28 and J usage is TRBJ1-2, with unresolved D. With 2 bases removed from V and 2 bases from J, the gap between germline ends came to 6 bases. The CDR3 has 13 amino acids. Germline assignment: CDR1 MDHEN and CDR2 SYDVKM. The CDR3 bases are TGTGCCAGCAGTTTAGACGGGAACTATGGCTACACCTTC. As protein: CASSLDGNYGYTF.

CDR3: CASSLVGVMNTEAFF. The CDR3 coding sequence is TGCGCCAGCAGCTTGGTGGGGGTGATGAACACTGAAGCTTTCTTT. The V call is TRBV5-1, the J call TRBJ1-1; TRBD1 might be the D (5 bases). Trimming stripped 0 bases from V and 0 bases from J, with 9 bases between. From germline, CDR1 is SGHRS and CDR2 YFSETQ. The CDR3 spans 15 residues.

This chain joins TRBV2 and TRBJ2-1; 8 bases are shared with TRBD1. The CDR3 runs to 15 residues. The germline V gene has CDR1 SNHLY and CDR2 FYNNEI. CDR3 DNA: TGTGCTTCCCAGGGCGGGACAGGACGGTACAATGAGCAGTTCTTC. Residues: CASQGGTGRYNEQFF.

The rearrangement links TRBV10-3 to TRBJ2-7; D assignment may be TRBD1 or TRBD2 (5 bases each). Germline CDR1 and CDR2: ENHRY and SYGVKD. The CDR3 extends over 13 amino acids. With 8 bases removed from V and 3 bases from J, the gap between germline ends came to 14 bases. The CDR3: CAILRDVDYEQYF. In DNA, the CDR3 is TGTGCCATCCTCAGGGACGTCGACTACGAGCAGTACTTC.

The chain carries TRBV29-1 and TRBJ1-3; the match to TRBD1 covers 7 bases. The CDR3 is 16 residues long. The germline CDR1 and CDR2 sequences are SQVTM and ANQGSEA. The V segment lost 3 bases and the J segment 0 bases; nucleotides outside the gene matches: 8. As DNA, the CDR3 is TGCAGCGTTGACCTCCGACAGGGCTACTCTGGAAACACCATATATTTT. It is translated as CSVDLRQGYSGNTIYF.

V usage is TRBV9 and J usage is TRBJ2-5; D possibly matches TRBD1 or TRBD2 (6 bases each). The germline CDR1 and CDR2 sequences are SGDLS and YYNGEE. The CDR3 is 14 amino acids. The V end lost 3 bases, the J end lost 5 bases, and 14 bases lay between the germline ends. This chain's CDR3 is CASSAEGGLETQYF. The CDR3, as DNA: TGTGCCAGCAGCGCCGAGGGGGGATTGGAGACCCAGTACTTC.

This clone was seen a single time. The V and J genes are TRBV5-4 and TRBJ2-5; either TRBD1 or TRBD2 may supply D (6 bases each). There are 13 residues in the CDR3. CDR1 is SGHNT, CDR2 YYREEE, per germline (reference sequence). V lost 4 bases to trimming and J lost 3 bases, with 10 bases between them. CDR3 in DNA: TGTGCCAGCAGCAGGGGGGAAGAAGAGACCCAGTACTTC. Protein sequence: CASSRGEEETQYF.

This clone was detected once. V and J are TRBV7-9 and TRBJ2-7, with D possibly matching TRBD2 (7 bases). Germline CDR1 reads SEHNR; CDR2 reads FQNEAQ (reference sequence). This CDR3 is 14 amino acids long. Trimming removed 5 bases at V and 2 bases at J, with 13 bases between. CDR3 coding DNA: TGTGCCAGCAGCATTGACGGGGGGCCCTACGAGCAGTACTTC. Amino acids: CASSIDGGPYEQYF.

J is TRBJ1-1 and V is TRBV30; 9 bases map to TRBD1. Germline V lookup: CDR1 GTSNPN, CDR2 SVGIG (reference sequence). CDR3 size: 15 residues. The ends lost 4 bases at V and 4 bases at J; junction bases unmatched: 10. CDR3 DNA sequence: TGTGCCTGGAAGTCGGGGACAGGGTGGGGCACTGAAGCTTTCTTT. Residues: CAWKSGTGWGTEAFF.

CDR3 sequence: CASVGPGSGSGNIQYF. CDR3 sequence (DNA): TGTGCCAGCGTAGGTCCAGGGTCGGGTTCAGGAAACATTCAGTACTTC. The chain couples TRBV27 to TRBJ2-4; weak D call: TRBD1 (5 bases). The length of the CDR3 is 16 residues. The V and J ends lost 8 bases and 6 bases respectively, with 23 bases between them. Germline V gives CDR1 MNHEY, CDR2 SMNVEV (reference sequence).

V is TRBV19 and J is TRBJ1-1, with a weak D call TRBD1 (5 bases). Between the trimmed V and J ends, which lost 6 bases and 5 bases, there was a span of 16 bases. This CDR3 spans 14 amino acids. Germline V CDR1 and CDR2: LNHDA, SQIVND (reference sequence). For the CDR3, the DNA is TGTGCCAGTAGGCCGGGACTTATGGTTACTGAAGCTTTCTTT. Amino acid sequence: CASRPGLMVTEAFF.

This clone has just a few counts. The chain is built from TRBV7-6 and TRBJ1-5; no reliable D call. The CDR3 has 12 amino acids. V was shortened by 6 bases and J by 4 bases, with 7 bases between the two germline ends. The germline CDR1 and CDR2 sequences are SGHVS and FNYEAQ. The CDR3 spells CASSFQNQPQHF. The CDR3 DNA follows: TGTGCCAGCAGTTTTCAGAATCAGCCCCAGCATTTT.

CDR3 sequence: CASSLVPPGGMLETQYF. The CDR3, as DNA: TGTGCCAGCAGCTTAGTCCCCCCAGGGGGCATGCTTGAGACCCAGTACTTC. The chain uses TRBV11-2 and TRBJ2-5; 8 nucleotides align to TRBD1. J lost 5 bases, V lost 1 base, and 12 bases had no gene match. CDR1 SGHAT and CDR2 FQNNGV come from the germline V gene. The CDR3 is 17 amino acids. Filled out from reference TRBV11-2 and TRBJ2-5, the complete variable domain reads EAGVAQSPRYKIIEKRQSVAFWCNPISGHATLYWYQQILGQGPKLLIQFQNNGVVDDSQLPKDRFSAERLKGVDSTLKIQPAKLEDSAVYLCASSLVPPGGMLETQYFGPGTRLLVL.

The chain couples TRBV29-1 to TRBJ1-2, with 9 positions matching TRBD1. The CDR3 extends over 14 amino acids. CDR1 and CDR2 from the germline V gene are SQVTM and ANQGSEA. V was pared by 8 bases and J by 4 bases, with 11 bases of the junction left unmatched. The CDR3 sequence: CSSGGGQGPYGYTF. CDR3 bases: TGCAGCTCAGGGGGGGGACAGGGACCCTATGGCTACACCTTC.

This clone is medium-sized by share. This chain joins TRBV2 and TRBJ1-2; D ambiguous. Germline V gene sequence: CDR1 SNHLY, CDR2 FYNNEI. Trimming pared 6 bases from V and 3 bases from J, leaving 2 bases between. CDR3 length: 10 residues. In DNA, the CDR3 is TGTGCCAGCAGGGACTATGGCTACACCTTC. It translates to CASRDYGYTF.

The chain uses TRBV11-2 and TRBJ2-3; D unclear. Germline CDR1 is SGHAT and CDR2 is FQNNGV. V lost 4 bases and J 3 bases, leaving 8 bases between the germline ends. There are 13 residues in the CDR3. In DNA form, the CDR3 reads TGTGCCAGCAGCTCCCAAGGGACAGATACGCAGTATTTT. Amino acids: CASSSQGTDTQYF.

This sequence joins TRBV19 and TRBJ2-6, with D tentatively TRBD2 (5 bases). This CDR3 contains 14 residues. Looked up from germline, CDR1 is LNHDA and CDR2 is SQIVND (reference sequence). Trimming shortened V by 6 bases and J by 0 bases, and 6 bases separated the two germline ends. Here the CDR3 DNA reads TGTGCCAGTAGGGAGGACTCTGGGGCCAACGTCCTGACTTTC. Its protein is CASREDSGANVLTF.

This clone was observed a handful of times. The chain couples TRBV30 to TRBJ1-1; D remains unclear. Germline V gene lookup returns CDR1 GTSNPN and CDR2 SVGIG (reference sequence). V shed 8 bases and J shed 5 bases, with 12 bases lying between them. CDR3 length equals 11 residues. The CDR3 is CARDGQTEAFF. CDR3 nucleotide sequence: TGTGCCCGGGATGGGCAAACTGAAGCTTTCTTT. Looking up the rest from reference TRBV30 and TRBJ1-1 gives the full variable domain: SQTIHQWPATLVQPVGSPLSLECTVEGTSNPNLYWYRQAAGRGLQLLFYSVGIGQISSEVPQNLSASRPQDRQFILSSKKLLLSDSGFYLCARDGQTEAFFGQGTRLTVV.